Given below is one T cell receptor (beta chain) in context. The sample belongs to a study of T-cell memory formation after mild COVID-19. Study-level background: Largely, TCR clusters stayed within a single donor.

Each CDR3 protein gets one entry after TCRdb re-called the 5' RACE reads with MiXCR. The data contain around 300,000 distinct CDR3 sequences, approximately 13% of them singletons. With V trimmed by 7 bases and J by 5 bases, 11 bases remained unmatched. Germline-derived CDR1 and CDR2 are DFQATT and SNEGSKA (reference sequence). This CDR3 is built from 14 residues. This sequence was found in a man aged 18-30 years who had mild COVID-19 (a few samples of this study predate the infection). Cell type and time point are not known. The chain couples TRBV20-1 to TRBJ2-7, with 10 bases aligning to TRBD2. Material: PBMCs or a T cell subset sorted from them (not recorded which). The CDR3 DNA is TGCAGTGGCGCAATAGCGGGGGGAAAGCACGAGCAGTACGTC. Translation gives CSGAIAGGKHEQYV.